This entry lists 4 T cell receptor beta chains sequenced from one sample in a study of T cells expressing NK-cell markers. TCRdb derives one entry per CDR3 protein from the 5' RACE reads, leaving out DNA. Listed are about 390,000 distinct CDR3 sequences; about 11% falls within the top ten. The source material was blood T cells: a sorted CD56 or NKG2C T cell subset, CD4+ or CD8+ T cells, or bulk PBMC T cells (not recorded which). The receptors derive from a woman aged 45-65 years in good health.

The rearrangement joins TRBV5-1 to TRBJ1-1. The CDR3 has 15 amino acids. CDR1 is SGHRS and CDR2 is YFSETQ in the germline V gene. CDR3 amino acids: CASSLGPDPNTEAFF.

The rearrangement joins TRBV20-1 to TRBJ1-1; TCRdb returns TRBD1, unconfirmable since there is no DNA. This CDR3 spans 15 amino acids. Germline V gene sequence: CDR1 DFQATT, CDR2 SNEGSKA (reference sequence). This chain's CDR3 is CSAPPGQRGVTEAFF.

The V and J genes are TRBV5-1 and TRBJ2-1. The CDR3 covers 15 residues. The germline V gene has CDR1 SGHRS and CDR2 YFSETQ. CDR3 sequence: CASSLSQKPYNEQFF. The variable domain in full, with the rest retrieved from reference TRBV5-1 and TRBJ2-1, is KAGVTQTPRYLIKTRGQQVTLSCSPISGHRSVSWYQQTPGQGLQFLFEYFSETQRNKGNFPGRFSGRQFSNSRSEMNVSTLELGDSALYLCASSLSQKPYNEQFFGPGTRLTVL.

The chain recombines TRBV7-7 with TRBJ2-2. The CDR3 spans 15 residues. Germline loops: CDR1 SSHAT, CDR2 FNYEAQ (reference sequence). The CDR3 loop reads CASSAGNVNTGELFF.